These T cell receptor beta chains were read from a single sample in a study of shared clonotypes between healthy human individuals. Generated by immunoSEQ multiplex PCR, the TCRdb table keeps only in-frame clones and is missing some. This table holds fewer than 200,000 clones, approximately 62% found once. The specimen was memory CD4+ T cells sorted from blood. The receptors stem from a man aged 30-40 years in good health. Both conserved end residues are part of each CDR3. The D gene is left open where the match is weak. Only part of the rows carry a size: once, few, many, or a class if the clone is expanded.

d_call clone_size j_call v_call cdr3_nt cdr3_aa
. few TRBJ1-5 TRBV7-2 TGTGCCAGCAGCCCCGGGACACCATCAAATCAGCCCCAGCATTTT CASSPGTPSNQPQHF
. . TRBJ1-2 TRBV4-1 TGCGCCAGCAGCCAAGAGAGGCAGTCTAACTATGGCTACACCTTC CASSQERQSNYGYTF
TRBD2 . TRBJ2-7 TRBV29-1 TGCAGCGTTCGCGGGAGGTCTTACGAGCAGTACTTC CSVRGRSYEQYF
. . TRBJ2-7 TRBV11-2 TGTGCCAGCAGCCCCCTTAGGGGGAGGAAGAGCTACGAGCAGTACTTC CASSPLRGRKSYEQYF
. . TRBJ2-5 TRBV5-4 TGTGCCAGCAGCCCCGAACCCCGGGAGACCCAGTACTTC CASSPEPRETQYF
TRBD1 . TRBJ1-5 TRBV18 TGTGCCAGCTCACCCGGGGTGGACAGGCGCGGGGATCAGCCCCAGCATTTT CASSPGVDRRGDQPQHF
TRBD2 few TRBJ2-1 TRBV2 TGTGCCAGCAGAGCGGGAGTGATCGATGAGCAGTTCTTC CASRAGVIDEQFF
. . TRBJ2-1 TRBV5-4 TGTGCCAGCAGCCCCGGTTCGAGGGATGAGCAGTTCTTC CASSPGSRDEQFF
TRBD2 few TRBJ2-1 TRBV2 TGTGCCAGCAGTGTTTCCCTGCTTACTAGCGGGAGAGGGAATGAGCAGTTCTTC CASSVSLLTSGRGNEQFF
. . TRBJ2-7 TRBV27 TGTGCCAGCAGCTATCAGGGAAAGAGAAACTACGAGCAGTACTTC CASSYQGKRNYEQYF
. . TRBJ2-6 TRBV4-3 TGCGCCAGCAGCCAAGTTGGACGGGGCTTCTCTGGGGCCAACGTCCTGACTTTC CASSQVGRGFSGANVLTF
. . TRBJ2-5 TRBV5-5 TGTGCCAGCAGCTTCCTTCCAGGGACCCAAGAGACCCAGTACTTC CASSFLPGTQETQYF
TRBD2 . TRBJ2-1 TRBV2 TGTGCCAGCAGTGAAGGAGGGACTAGCGGGACCAATGAGCAGTTCTTC CASSEGGTSGTNEQFF
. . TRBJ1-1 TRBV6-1 TGTGCCACCAAGCCCTCTACGAGTTCTGAAGCTTTCTTT CATKPSTSSEAFF
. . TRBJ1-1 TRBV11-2 TGTGCCAGCAGCTGGGTTAGGGGGAACACTGAAGCTTTCTTT CASSWVRGNTEAFF
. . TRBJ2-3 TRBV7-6 TGTGCCAGCAGCTCCTCTAGACCCTTCTCGGATACGCAGTATTTT CASSSSRPFSDTQYF
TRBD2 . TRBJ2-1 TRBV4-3 TGCGCCAGCAGCACACGACTAGCCCCCCACAGTGAGCAGTTCTTC CASSTRLAPHSEQFF
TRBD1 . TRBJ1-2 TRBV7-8 TGTGCCAGCAGCCCGAGGGACAGGGCGAAAGGCGGCTACACCTTC CASSPRDRAKGGYTF
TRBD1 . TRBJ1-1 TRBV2 TGTGCCAGCAGTGAACAAGGGACAGGCTTGTCCACTGAAGCTTTCTTT CASSEQGTGLSTEAFF
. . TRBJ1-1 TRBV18 TGTGCCAGCTCACCAGGTCCGACCGGCACTGAAGCTTTCTTT CASSPGPTGTEAFF
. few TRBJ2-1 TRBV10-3 TGTGCCATCAAGGACGGGGGCTATGAGCAGTTCTTC CAIKDGGYEQFF
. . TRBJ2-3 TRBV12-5 TGTGCTAGTGGTTTGTACGGGAGTACAGATACGCAGTATTTT CASGLYGSTDTQYF
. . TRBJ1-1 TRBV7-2 TGTGCCAGCATCAAGGGGGGCAGGGTGAACACTGAAGCTTTCTTT CASIKGGRVNTEAFF
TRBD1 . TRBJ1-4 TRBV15 TGTGCCACCAGCAGACTCCCGGGACAGGGGGGGAATGAAAAACTGTTTTTT CATSRLPGQGGNEKLFF
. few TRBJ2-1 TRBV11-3 TGTGCCAGCAGCTTGGACGGGTTCGATGAGCAGTTCTTC CASSLDGFDEQFF
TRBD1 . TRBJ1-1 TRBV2 TGTGCCAGCAGTGAGGCACAGGGGTCGGCTTTCTTT CASSEAQGSAFF
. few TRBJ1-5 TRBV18 TGTGCCAGCTCACCACCCGGGGGCCAGCCCCAGCATTTT CASSPPGGQPQHF